One and the same sample provided the 7 T cell receptor beta chains below, sequenced in a study of cytomegalovirus exposure and HLA in healthy donors. Primers included in the PCR were 60 Vbeta and 13 Jbeta primers. Generated by immunoSEQ multiplex PCR, the TCRdb table keeps only in-frame clones and is missing some. Found here are around 180,000 clones, around three quarters of them singletons; the top ten hold approximately 0.73%. The sequenced material came from PBMCs. The receptors derive from a woman between 40 and 55 years old in good health and CMV-seronegative.

The chain links TRBV19 to TRBJ1-1; 11 bases map to TRBD1. Unmatched junction bases numbered 5, after V lost 3 bases and J lost 5 bases. This CDR3 is 15 amino acids long. CDR1 is LNHDA, CDR2 SQIVND, per germline (reference sequence). CDR3 sequence reads: CASSMGTGGYTEAFF. The DNA of the CDR3 is TGTGCCAGTAGTATGGGGACAGGGGGTTATACTGAAGCTTTCTTT.

CDR3 DNA: TGTGCCACCAAGGGACAGATGATAACAGATACGCAGTATTTT. Protein product: CATKGQMITDTQYF. This rearrangement joins TRBV2 to TRBJ2-3; 7 nucleotides align to TRBD1. CDR1 is SNHLY and CDR2 is FYNNEI in the germline V gene. CDR3 length: 14 amino acids. The V gene end was trimmed by 10 bases and the J gene end by 3 bases; junction bases not matched to a gene: 10.

The chain links TRBV4-2 to TRBJ2-7, with 8 bases lining up with TRBD2. V was clipped by 3 bases and J by 4 bases; unmatched bases: 8. This CDR3 contains 15 residues. From germline, CDR1 is LGHNA and CDR2 YNFKEQ. The CDR3 spells CASSQEAGVLYEQYF. The CDR3 DNA is TGTGCCAGCAGCCAGGAAGCGGGAGTTTTATACGAGCAGTACTTC.

This chain uses TRBV5-6 with TRBJ1-6, with D perhaps matching TRBD1 (6 bases). Germline V gene lookup returns CDR1 SGHDT and CDR2 YYEEEE. The CDR3 spans 15 residues. The V and J ends lost 0 bases and 9 bases respectively, with 13 bases between them. The CDR3 coding sequence is TGTGCCAGCAGCTTGGTGGGGGGCGGGGGTTCACCCCTCCACTTT. Its translation: CASSLVGGGGSPLHF.

The chain joins TRBV7-2 to TRBJ1-1; D not resolved. This CDR3 is 14 amino acids long. Per the germline V gene, CDR1 is SGHTA and CDR2 is FQGNSA. V lost 2 bases and J lost 5, with 12 bases in between. This CDR3 is CASSLIVMRTEAFF. CDR3 nucleotide sequence: TGTGCCAGCAGCTTAATAGTTATGAGGACTGAAGCTTTCTTT.

The V and J genes are TRBV28 and TRBJ1-5, with D possibly TRBD1 on 6 matching bases. This CDR3 comprises 14 residues. V was pared by 6 bases and J by 10 bases, with 19 bases between. Germline CDR1 reads MDHEN; CDR2 reads SYDVKM. Here the CDR3 reads CASRVAGATVPQHF. CDR3 sequence (DNA): TGTGCCAGCAGGGTGGCAGGGGCCACCGTCCCCCAGCATTTT.

J is TRBJ2-1 and V is TRBV5-6; 7 bases match TRBD2. Losses at the gene ends were 0 bases for V and 7 bases for J; bases not matched to a gene: 1. CDR1 and CDR2 (germline): SGHDT, YYEEEE. This CDR3 region has 13 residues. In DNA, the CDR3 is TGTGCCAGCAGCTTGGCGGGGGGTAATGAGCAGTTCTTC. It encodes CASSLAGGNEQFF.